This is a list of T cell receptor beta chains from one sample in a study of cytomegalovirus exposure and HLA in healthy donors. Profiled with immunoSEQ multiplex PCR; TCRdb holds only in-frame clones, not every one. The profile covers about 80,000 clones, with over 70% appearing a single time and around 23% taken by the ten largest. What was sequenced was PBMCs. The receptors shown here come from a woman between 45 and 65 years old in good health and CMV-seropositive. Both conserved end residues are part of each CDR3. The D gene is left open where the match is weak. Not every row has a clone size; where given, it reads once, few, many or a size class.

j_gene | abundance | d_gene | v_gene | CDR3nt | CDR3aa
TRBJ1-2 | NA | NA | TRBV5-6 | TGTGCCAGCAGCTTCGGCAGGGCTGAATATGGCTACACCTTC | CASSFGRAEYGYTF
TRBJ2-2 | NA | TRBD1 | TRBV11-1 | TGTGCCAGCAGCTTACCCGGGACAGAATACACCGGGGAGCTGTTTTTT | CASSLPGTEYTGELFF
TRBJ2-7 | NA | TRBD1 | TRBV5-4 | TGTGCCAGCAGCCAGCCAGGGGGCAGTTTCTACGAGCAGTACTTC | CASSQPGGSFYEQYF
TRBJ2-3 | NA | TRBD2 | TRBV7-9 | TGTGCCAGCAGCTTGACTAGCGGGAGAGGAGATACGCAGTATTTT | CASSLTSGRGDTQYF
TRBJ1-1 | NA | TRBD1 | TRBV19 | TGTGCCAGTATATTGGACAGGGCCTCGAACACTGAAGCTTTCTTT | CASILDRASNTEAFF
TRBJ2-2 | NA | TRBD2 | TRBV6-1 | TGTGCCAGCAGTGAAGTTAGCGGGGGGTTTGGCGCCGGGGAGCTGTTTTTT | CASSEVSGGFGAGELFF
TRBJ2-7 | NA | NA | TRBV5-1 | TGCGCCAGCAGCCTGGACAGAACCTACGAGCAGTACTTC | CASSLDRTYEQYF
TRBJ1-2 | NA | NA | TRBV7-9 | TGTGCCAGCAGCTTAGATGGGGCAGGCTATGGCTACACCTTC | CASSLDGAGYGYTF
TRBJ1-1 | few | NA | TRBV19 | TGTGCCAGTAGTATGGAGGGGAACACTGAAGCTTTCTTT | CASSMEGNTEAFF
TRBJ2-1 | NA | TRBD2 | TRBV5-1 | TGCGCCAGCAGCTTCGGGACTAGCGGGGGACCCTCCTACAATGAGCAGTTCTTC | CASSFGTSGGPSYNEQFF
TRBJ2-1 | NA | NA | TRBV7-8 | TGTGCCAGCAGCTTAGGCGTCAGGGTTATTGAGCAGTTCTTC | CASSLGVRVIEQFF
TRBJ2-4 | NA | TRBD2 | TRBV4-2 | TGTGCCAGCAGTCCGGCACTAGCGGGAGTCTGGGGAAACATTCAGTACTTC | CASSPALAGVWGNIQYF
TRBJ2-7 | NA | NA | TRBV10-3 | TGTGCCATCAGTGGCAGGGGCTACGAGCAGTACTTC | CAISGRGYEQYF